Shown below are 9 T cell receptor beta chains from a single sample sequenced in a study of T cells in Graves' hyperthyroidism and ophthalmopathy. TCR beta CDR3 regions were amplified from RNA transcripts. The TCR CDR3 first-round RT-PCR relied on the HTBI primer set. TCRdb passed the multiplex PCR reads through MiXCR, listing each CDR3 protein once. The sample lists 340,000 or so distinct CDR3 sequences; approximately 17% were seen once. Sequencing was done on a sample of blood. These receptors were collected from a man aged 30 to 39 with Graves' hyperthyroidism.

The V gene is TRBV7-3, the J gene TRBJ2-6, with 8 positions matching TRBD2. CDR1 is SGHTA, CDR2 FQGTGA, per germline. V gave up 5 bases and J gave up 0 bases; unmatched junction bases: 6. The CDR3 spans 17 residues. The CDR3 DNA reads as TGTGCCAGCAGCCCCCGGGGGGGAAACTCTGGGGCCAACGTCCTGACTTTC. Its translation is CASSPRGGNSGANVLTF.

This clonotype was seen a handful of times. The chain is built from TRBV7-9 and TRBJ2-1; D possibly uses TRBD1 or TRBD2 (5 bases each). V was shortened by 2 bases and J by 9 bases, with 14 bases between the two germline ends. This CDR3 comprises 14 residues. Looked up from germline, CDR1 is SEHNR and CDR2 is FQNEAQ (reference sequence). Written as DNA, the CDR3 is TGTGCCAGCAGCTTAAGGTTGGGACGGGGTGAGCAGTTCTTC. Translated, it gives CASSLRLGRGEQFF.

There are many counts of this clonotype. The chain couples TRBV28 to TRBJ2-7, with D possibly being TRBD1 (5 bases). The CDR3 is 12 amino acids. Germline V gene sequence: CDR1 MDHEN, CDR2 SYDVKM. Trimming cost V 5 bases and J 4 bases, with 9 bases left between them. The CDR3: CASSDPGYEQYF. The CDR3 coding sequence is TGTGCCAGCAGTGACCCAGGGTACGAGCAGTACTTC.

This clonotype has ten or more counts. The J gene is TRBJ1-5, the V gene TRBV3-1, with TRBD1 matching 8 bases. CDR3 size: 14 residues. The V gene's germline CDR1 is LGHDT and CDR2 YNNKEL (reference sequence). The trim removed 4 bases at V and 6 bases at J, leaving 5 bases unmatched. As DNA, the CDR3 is TGTGCCAGCAGCCCGGGACAGGTTCTTCAGCCCCAGCATTTT. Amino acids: CASSPGQVLQPQHF.

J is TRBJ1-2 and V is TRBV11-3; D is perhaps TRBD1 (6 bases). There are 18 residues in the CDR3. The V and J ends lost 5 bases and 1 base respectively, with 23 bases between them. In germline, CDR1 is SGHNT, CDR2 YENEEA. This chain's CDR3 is CASSNSGGLLLDNYGYTF. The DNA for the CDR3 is TGTGCCAGCAGCAACTCCGGGGGGCTACTCCTAGATAACTATGGCTACACCTTC.

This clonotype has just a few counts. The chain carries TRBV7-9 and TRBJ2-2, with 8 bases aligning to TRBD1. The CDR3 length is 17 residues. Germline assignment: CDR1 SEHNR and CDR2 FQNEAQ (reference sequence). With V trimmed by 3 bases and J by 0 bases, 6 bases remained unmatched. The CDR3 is CASSFTGTGSNTGELFF. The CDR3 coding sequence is TGTGCCAGCAGCTTTACCGGGACAGGATCGAACACCGGGGAGCTGTTTTTT.

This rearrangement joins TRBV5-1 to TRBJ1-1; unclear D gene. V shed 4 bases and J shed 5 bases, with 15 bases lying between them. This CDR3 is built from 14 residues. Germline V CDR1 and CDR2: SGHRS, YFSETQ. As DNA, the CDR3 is TGCGCCAGCAGCAACGGACGAAAACCAACTGAAGCTTTCTTT. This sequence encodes CASSNGRKPTEAFF.

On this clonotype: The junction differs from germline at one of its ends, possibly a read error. The CDR3 DNA reads TGTGCCAGCAGTTTAGCCCTAGGGGGGGAAACGACCTTC. This gives the protein CASSLALGGETTF. The chain joins TRBV11-3 to TRBJ1-2; D may be TRBD1 (6 bases). Germline lookup yields CDR1 SGHNT and CDR2 YENEEA. The CDR3 has 13 residues.

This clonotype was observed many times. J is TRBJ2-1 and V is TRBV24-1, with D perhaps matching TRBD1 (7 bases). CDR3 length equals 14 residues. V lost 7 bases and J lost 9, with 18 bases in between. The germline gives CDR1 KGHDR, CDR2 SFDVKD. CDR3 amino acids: CATRGGLSGGEQFF. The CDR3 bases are TGTGCCACCAGGGGGGGACTCTCAGGGGGTGAGCAGTTCTTC.